These 25 T cell receptor beta chains share one sample of origin, sequenced in a study of blood T cell repertoires in COVID-19. The assay was immunoSEQ multiplex PCR, and TCRdb's table has in-frame clones only and misses some. The profile shows tens of thousands of clones, roughly 87% of them singletons. Sequences were obtained from peripheral blood. The origin of the receptors is a man between 65 and 79 years old with acute or convalescent COVID-19.

The rearrangement joins TRBV10-3 to TRBJ2-7; tentative D call: TRBD2 (5 bases). The germline gives CDR1 ENHRY, CDR2 SYGVKD. Between the trimmed V and J ends, which lost 4 bases and 3 bases, there was a span of 10 bases. CDR3 length: 13 residues. CDR3 nucleotide sequence: TGTGCCATCAGTGGAATACTAGGCTACGAGCAGTACTTC. This encodes CAISGILGYEQYF.

The rearrangement uses TRBV9 and TRBJ2-1; TRBD2 matches at 13 bases. CDR3 length: 15 amino acids. Trimming took 2 bases from V and 10 from J; bases not matched to a gene: 6. Germline V gene lookup returns CDR1 SGDLS and CDR2 YYNGEE. The CDR3: CASSVKPGLAGEQFF. In DNA form, the CDR3 reads TGTGCCAGCAGCGTTAAACCGGGACTAGCGGGGGAGCAGTTCTTC. Complete variable domain (other parts from reference TRBV9 and TRBJ2-1): DSGVTQTPKHLITATGQRVTLRCSPRSGDLSVYWYQQSLDQGLQFLIQYYNGEERAKGNILERFSAQQFPDLHSELNLSSLELGDSALYFCASSVKPGLAGEQFFGPGTRLTVL.

The gene calls are TRBV7-2 and TRBJ1-6, with D unresolved. V lost 2 bases and J lost 8, with 10 bases in between. This CDR3 has 14 residues. The germline V gene encodes CDR1 SGHTA and CDR2 FQGNSA. This CDR3 reads CASSLRLRDSPLHF. Here the CDR3 DNA reads TGTGCCAGCAGCTTAAGGCTTCGGGATTCACCCCTCCACTTT.

This clone came up a few times. The CDR3 reads CASSPAGVNQPQHF. The DNA of the CDR3 is TGTGCCAGCTCACCGGCAGGGGTAAATCAGCCCCAGCATTTT. V usage is TRBV18 and J usage is TRBJ1-5; TRBD1 is a possible D gene (6 bases). Trimming cost V 3 bases and J 4 bases, with 10 bases left between them. Germline CDR1 is KGHSH and CDR2 is LQKENI. The CDR3 runs to 14 residues.

The genes are TRBV2 and TRBJ2-1; a weak D match, TRBD2 (5 bases). V gave up 8 bases and J gave up 4 bases, with 12 bases separating them. In germline, CDR1 is SNHLY, CDR2 FYNNEI. The CDR3 extends over 13 amino acids. The CDR3 loop is CASCLTIYNEQFF. The CDR3 coding sequence is TGTGCCAGCTGCCTGACTATTTACAATGAGCAGTTCTTC.

This rearrangement joins TRBV5-5 to TRBJ1-1; D is unresolved. This CDR3 spans 14 amino acids. The V gene's germline CDR1 is SGHKS and CDR2 YYEKEE (reference sequence). Trimming took 0 bases from V and 5 from J, leaving 11 bases between them. CDR3 DNA: TGTGCCAGCAGCTTGGTCGGCGGATTTACTGAAGCTTTCTTT. As protein: CASSLVGGFTEAFF.

CDR3: CATTGGIYNEQFF. CDR3 DNA: TGTGCCACAACCGGGGGAATATACAATGAGCAGTTCTTC. The chain joins TRBV12-3 or TRBV12-4 to TRBJ2-1; D might be TRBD2 (6 bases). V dropped 10 bases and J dropped 4 bases, with 14 bases sitting between them. The CDR3 runs to 13 residues.

This rearrangement joins TRBV11-1 to TRBJ2-7; TRBD1 is a possible D gene (5 bases). Trimming took 0 bases from V and 1 from J, leaving 7 bases between them. This CDR3 comprises 14 residues. Germline V lookup: CDR1 SGHAT, CDR2 FQDESV (reference sequence). The CDR3 spells CASSLATGSYEQYF. The CDR3 bases are TGTGCCAGCAGCTTAGCTACAGGTTCCTACGAGCAGTACTTC.

This clone has just a few counts. Other nucleotide sequences from this sample produce the same CDR3. The V gene is TRBV12-3 or TRBV12-4, the J gene TRBJ2-7; no clear D gene. This CDR3 is built from 11 residues. The V end lost 4 bases, the J end lost 4 bases, and 5 bases lay between the germline ends. The CDR3 is CASSSFYEQYF. The DNA of the CDR3 is TGTGCCAGCAGTTCTTTTTACGAGCAGTACTTC.

This chain uses TRBV18 with TRBJ2-1; 13 bases are a match to TRBD2. The germline V gene encodes CDR1 KGHSH and CDR2 LQKENI. The length of the CDR3 is 15 residues. The J segment lost 6 bases and the V segment lost 4 bases, leaving 3 bases of the junction unmatched. The CDR3 DNA is TGTGCCAGCTCACTAGGACTAGCGGGGGCCAATGAGCAGTTCTTC. As protein: CASSLGLAGANEQFF.

By its share, this clone is medium-sized (0.01 to 0.1%). This chain links TRBV28 with TRBJ1-1, with D unclear. CDR1 is MDHEN, CDR2 SYDVKM, per germline. CDR3 length equals 13 residues. Trimming shortened V by 6 bases and J by 3 bases, and 11 bases separated the two germline ends. Here the CDR3 reads CASSINRYTEAFF. The DNA for the CDR3 is TGTGCCAGCAGCATCAACAGATACACTGAAGCTTTCTTT.

The chain uses TRBV10-3 and TRBJ2-7; TRBD1 matches 11 bases. This CDR3 is 14 amino acids long. Trimming at V came to 4 bases and at J to 2 bases, leaving 1 base not matched to a gene. The germline V gene encodes CDR1 ENHRY and CDR2 SYGVKD. The CDR3 DNA reads as TGTGCCATCAGTGGGGGACAGGGGGCCTACGAGCAGTACTTC. Amino acid sequence: CAISGGQGAYEQYF.

The rearrangement links TRBV5-1 to TRBJ1-6, with D tentatively TRBD1 (6 bases). With 4 bases removed from V and 7 bases from J, the gap between germline ends came to 18 bases. The V gene's germline CDR1 is SGHRS and CDR2 YFSETQ. This CDR3 has 16 amino acids. Here the CDR3 reads CASSLLDSQGNSPLHF. CDR3 DNA sequence: TGCGCCAGCAGCCTACTGGACAGTCAGGGAAATTCACCCCTCCACTTT. The full variable domain, in which reference TRBV5-1 and TRBJ1-6 provide the parts outside the CDR3, is KAGVTQTPRYLIKTRGQQVTLSCSPISGHRSVSWYQQTPGQGLQFLFEYFSETQRNKGNFPGRFSGRQFSNSRSEMNVSTLELGDSALYLCASSLLDSQGNSPLHFGNGTRLTVT.

This rearrangement joins TRBV5-5 to TRBJ1-4; D might be TRBD1 (5 bases). Germline CDR1 SGHKS, CDR2 YYEKEE (reference sequence). The CDR3 is 16 residues long. Trimming removed 0 bases from V and 4 bases from J, with 13 bases in between. The CDR3: CASSLALRQSNEKLFF. The CDR3 DNA reads TGTGCCAGCAGCTTGGCCCTGAGACAGAGTAATGAAAAACTGTTTTTT.

As to this clone: Other DNA sequences within the sample encode an identical CDR3. The chain joins TRBV30 to TRBJ1-5; unclear D gene. There are 14 residues in the CDR3. Trimming shortened V by 2 bases and J by 5 bases, and 13 bases separated the two germline ends. Germline V gene data show CDR1 as GTSNPN and CDR2 as SVGIG (reference sequence). CDR3 coding DNA: TGTGCCTGGAGTAGCGGCAGCCTCGATCAGCCCCAGCATTTT. This translates into CAWSSGSLDQPQHF.

The V gene is TRBV5-1, the J gene TRBJ2-1; 7 positions match TRBD1. The CDR3 is 15 residues long. Germline V gene data show CDR1 as SGHRS and CDR2 as YFSETQ. V lost 3 bases and J lost 0; bases outside the gene matches: 3. The CDR3, as DNA: TGCGCCAGCAGCTCCTCAGGGGGCTCCTACAATGAGCAGTTCTTC. It specifies CASSSSGGSYNEQFF. Combining the CDR3 with reference TRBV5-1 and TRBJ2-1 gives the whole variable domain KAGVTQTPRYLIKTRGQQVTLSCSPISGHRSVSWYQQTPGQGLQFLFEYFSETQRNKGNFPGRFSGRQFSNSRSEMNVSTLELGDSALYLCASSSSGGSYNEQFFGPGTRLTVL.

This clone was recorded only once. The chain links TRBV28 to TRBJ2-2; the D is unclear. The CDR3 extends over 11 amino acids. Trimming stripped 5 bases from V and 9 bases from J, with 7 bases between. Germline CDR1 and CDR2: MDHEN and SYDVKM. The CDR3 DNA sequence: TGTGCCAGCAGTGTGAGAAGGGAGCTGTTTTTT. Translated, it gives CASSVRRELFF. Based on the CDR3 plus reference TRBV28 and TRBJ2-2, the full variable domain is DVKVTQSSRYLVKRTGEKVFLECVQDMDHENMFWYRQDPGLGLRLIYFSYDVKMKEKGDIPEGYSVSREKKERFSLILESASTNQTSMYLCASSVRRELFFGEGSRLTVL.

The J gene is TRBJ1-2, the V gene TRBV28; 12 bases match TRBD1. The CDR3 sequence is 14 residues long. Losses at the gene ends were 6 bases for V and 4 bases for J; bases not matched to a gene: 3. Germline V lookup: CDR1 MDHEN, CDR2 SYDVKM. DNA for the CDR3: TGTGCCAGCAGCGGGACAGGGGGCTTCTATGGCTACACCTTC. Translated, it gives CASSGTGGFYGYTF.

A single count supports this clone. The chain is built from TRBV29-1 and TRBJ2-2; tentatively, D is TRBD2 (6 bases). CDR1 is SQVTM, CDR2 ANQGSEA, per germline. V was trimmed by 4 bases and J by 0 bases, leaving 12 bases between them. This CDR3 comprises 15 residues. The CDR3 DNA reads as TGCAGCGTTGCAGCGGGTAGTGCGAACACCGGGGAGCTGTTTTTT. Amino acids: CSVAAGSANTGELFF.

The chain recombines TRBV3-1 (or the pseudogene TRBV3-2) with TRBJ1-1, with a weak D call TRBD1 (6 bases). The V end was cut by 5 bases, the J end by 4 bases, with 11 bases between. The CDR3 length is 13 residues. CDR1 and CDR2 (germline): LGHDT, YNNKEL (reference sequence). The CDR3 bases are TGTGCCAGCAGCTCTCGAGGGGGCACTGAAGCTTTCTTT. This encodes CASSSRGGTEAFF.

The CDR3 DNA reads as TGCGCCAGCAGACCGCAGGGGAACACTGAAGCTTTCTTT. This sequence encodes CASRPQGNTEAFF. The chain joins TRBV10-2 to TRBJ1-1; D may be TRBD1 (5 bases). The V gene's germline CDR1 is WSHSY and CDR2 SAAADI. CDR3 length equals 13 residues. V shed 6 bases and J shed 1 base, with 9 bases lying between them.

The chain couples TRBV6-6 to TRBJ1-5; D is perhaps TRBD1 (6 bases). V shed 5 bases and J shed 5 bases, with 22 bases lying between them. Germline values: CDR1 MNHNY, CDR2 SVGAGI (reference sequence). The CDR3 contains 17 residues. Here the CDR3 reads CASSPRDTVVGDQPQHF. DNA of the CDR3: TGTGCCAGCAGTCCCCGGGACACGGTGGTAGGGGATCAGCCCCAGCATTTT.

The chain recombines TRBV4-1 with TRBJ2-5, with D possibly being TRBD1 (6 bases). CDR1 MGHRA and CDR2 YSYEKL come from the germline V gene. The CDR3 contains 16 residues. V lost 1 base and J 5 bases, leaving 17 bases between the germline ends. CDR3 sequence reads: CASSQALQGSQETQYF. The CDR3 coding sequence is TGCGCCAGCAGCCAAGCCCTACAGGGAAGTCAGGAGACCCAGTACTTC.

This chain links TRBV15 with TRBJ1-4; 11 bases line up with TRBD1. Germline CDR1 reads LNHNV; CDR2 reads YYDKDF (reference sequence). The CDR3 consists of 17 residues. The J segment lost 7 bases and the V segment lost 0 bases, leaving 7 bases of the junction unmatched. The CDR3 region is CATSREVRTGGREKLFF. Here the CDR3 DNA reads TGTGCCACCAGCAGAGAGGTTAGGACAGGGGGCCGTGAAAAACTGTTTTTT.

V gene TRBV5-8 combines with J gene TRBJ1-6; no reliable D call. V lost 2 bases to trimming and J lost 7 bases, with 13 bases between them. Germline V gives CDR1 SGHTS, CDR2 YDEGEE. The CDR3 length is 15 residues. The CDR3 sequence: CASSLPGTLNSPLHF. The CDR3 DNA is TGTGCCAGCAGCTTACCGGGAACTCTCAATTCACCCCTCCACTTT.